This T cell receptor beta chain was obtained from a study of type 1 regulatory T cells. Study-wide context: T-allo10 is a Tr1-enriched, alloantigen-specific CD4 T cell product made in vitro.

Germline CDR1 and CDR2: SNHLY and FYNNEI. Trimming took 7 bases from V and 11 from J, leaving 15 bases between them. The CDR3 contains 12 residues. TCRdb processed the reads anew with MiXCR; each CDR3 protein has one entry. The sample yields around 88,000 distinct CDR3 sequences, about 28% seen once. This clonotype has more than one count but fewer than ten. The sample consisted of CD4+ T cells, either the whole sample or a sorted fraction (not recorded which). This sequence was found in a human donor in good health. The V and J genes are TRBV2 and TRBJ2-4; D is tentatively TRBD1 or TRBD2 (6 bases each). CDR3 amino acids: CASTQTGGFQYF. CDR3 coding DNA: TGTGCCAGCACTCAGACCGGGGGCTTTCAGTACTTC.